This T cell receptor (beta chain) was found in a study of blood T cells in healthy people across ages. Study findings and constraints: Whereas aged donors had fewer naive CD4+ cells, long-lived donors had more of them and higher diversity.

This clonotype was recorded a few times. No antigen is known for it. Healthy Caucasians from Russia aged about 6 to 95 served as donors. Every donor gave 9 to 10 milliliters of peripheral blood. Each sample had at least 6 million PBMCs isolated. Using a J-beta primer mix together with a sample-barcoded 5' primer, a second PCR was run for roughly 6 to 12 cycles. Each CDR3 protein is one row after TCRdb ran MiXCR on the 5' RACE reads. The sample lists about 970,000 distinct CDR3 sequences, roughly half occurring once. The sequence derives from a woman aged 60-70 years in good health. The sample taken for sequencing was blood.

As DNA, the CDR3 is TGTGCCAGCAGTGGGCCCGGGACAGGGGTTCAAGAGACCCAGTACTTC. Translated, it gives CASSGPGTGVQETQYF. The V and J genes are TRBV12-3 or TRBV12-4 and TRBJ2-5; 10 bases map to TRBD1. Trimming took 5 bases from V and 2 from J; bases not matched to a gene: 8. This CDR3 has 16 residues.